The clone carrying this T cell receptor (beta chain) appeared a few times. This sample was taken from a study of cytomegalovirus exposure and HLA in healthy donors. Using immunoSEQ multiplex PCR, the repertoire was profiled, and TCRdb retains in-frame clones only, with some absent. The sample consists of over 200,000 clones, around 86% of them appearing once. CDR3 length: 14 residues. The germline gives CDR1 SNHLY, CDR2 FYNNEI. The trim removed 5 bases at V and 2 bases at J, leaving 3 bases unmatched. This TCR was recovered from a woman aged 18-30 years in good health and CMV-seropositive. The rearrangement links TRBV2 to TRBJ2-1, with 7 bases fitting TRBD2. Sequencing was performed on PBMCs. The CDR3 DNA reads TGTGCCAGCAGTACTAGCGAGGCCTACAATGAGCAGTTCTTC. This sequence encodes CASSTSEAYNEQFF.